The next 20 T cell receptor beta chains were all read from a single sample in a study of blood T cells in healthy people across ages. The second PCR ran about 6 to 12 cycles with a sample-barcoded 5' primer and J-beta primers. TCRdb fed the 5' RACE reads into MiXCR, producing one record per CDR3 protein. The top ten hold 22% of the sample, which has about 720,000 distinct CDR3 sequences, about a fifth seen once. The sample consisted of blood. These receptors originate from an older man in good health.

The genes are TRBV9 and TRBJ2-4; the D gene is possibly TRBD1 (6 bases). The CDR3 length is 15 residues. CDR1 SGDLS and CDR2 YYNGEE come from the germline V gene. V dropped 5 bases and J dropped 3 bases, with 15 bases sitting between them. The DNA for the CDR3 is TGTGCCAGCAGTCGCACAGGGTCCGACAAAAACATTCAGTACTTC. Residues: CASSRTGSDKNIQYF.

V usage is TRBV28 and J usage is TRBJ2-2, with 8 bases fitting TRBD1. Germline CDR1 MDHEN, CDR2 SYDVKM. This CDR3 region has 15 residues. Trimming cost V 4 bases and J 2 bases; bases outside gene matches: 3. CDR3: CASSWTGSNTGELFF. The CDR3 DNA reads TGTGCCAGCAGTTGGACAGGGAGTAACACCGGGGAGCTGTTTTTT.

This clonotype was seen repeatedly, ten times or more. The chain uses TRBV3-1 and TRBJ2-3; D is unclear. CDR3 length equals 13 residues. Germline CDR1 is LGHDT and CDR2 is YNNKEL (reference sequence). V gave up 4 bases and J gave up 4 bases, with 9 bases separating them. CDR3 DNA: TGTGCCAGCAGCCCGGTAGGCGCAGATACGCAGTATTTT. This sequence encodes CASSPVGADTQYF.

The rearrangement joins TRBV19 to TRBJ2-4; maybe TRBD1 (5 bases). V lost 5 bases, J lost 8 bases, and 10 bases lay in between. The CDR3 spans 12 residues. Germline V gives CDR1 LNHDA, CDR2 SQIVND (reference sequence). This CDR3 reads CASSAQGHIQYF. CDR3 nucleotide sequence: TGTGCCAGTAGTGCCCAGGGCCACATTCAGTACTTC.

Here the CDR3 DNA reads TGTGCCAGCAGCCTCAGCGGGACACCCCCGAAGACCCAGTACTTC. Translation gives CASSLSGTPPKTQYF. V and J are TRBV7-2 and TRBJ2-5, with a tentative D call TRBD2 (7 bases). Per the germline V gene, CDR1 is SGHTA and CDR2 is FQGNSA. The V gene lost 5 bases and the J gene lost 6 bases, with 19 bases spanning the gap. CDR3 size: 15 residues. Full variable domain (rest looked up from reference TRBV7-2 and TRBJ2-5): GAGVSQSPSNKVTEKGKDVELRCDPISGHTALYWYRQSLGQGLEFLIYFQGNSAPDKSGLPSDRFSAERTGGSVSTLTIQRTQQEDSAVYLCASSLSGTPPKTQYFGPGTRLLVL.

The chain combines TRBV5-1 with TRBJ1-2; D is ambiguous. From germline, CDR1 is SGHRS and CDR2 YFSETQ. Trimming shortened V by 1 base and J by 8 bases, and 12 bases separated the two germline ends. The CDR3 spans 13 residues. Here the CDR3 reads CASSLPDRGGYTF. The CDR3 DNA reads TGCGCCAGCAGCTTGCCGGATAGAGGGGGCTACACCTTC.

This clonotype was seen a handful of times. This rearrangement joins TRBV7-6 to TRBJ2-5; 12 nucleotides match TRBD2. The J call is uncertain, as TRBJ2-1 better fits the DNA end. The CDR3 has 17 amino acids. Germline V gene sequence: CDR1 SGHVS, CDR2 FNYEAQ. The CDR3: CASSLLLAGGPLNEQFF. CDR3 DNA sequence: TGTGCCAGCAGCTTACTCCTAGCGGGGGGGCCCCTCAATGAGCAGTTCTTC.

This clonotype occurred a few times. V usage is TRBV5-1 and J usage is TRBJ2-3; 12 bases are shared with TRBD2. Germline CDR1 reads SGHRS; CDR2 reads YFSETQ. The CDR3 loop spans 15 amino acids. The V and J ends lost 0 bases and 7 bases, in that order; junction bases with no gene match: 3. DNA of the CDR3: TGCGCCAGCAGCTTGGGAACTAGCGGGAGGAATACGCAGTATTTT. The encoded protein is CASSLGTSGRNTQYF.

Only a few counts were recorded for this clonotype. V is TRBV18 and J is TRBJ2-7; D remains ambiguous. The CDR3 extends over 15 amino acids. Between the trimmed V and J ends, which lost 3 bases and 3 bases, there was a span of 15 bases. Per germline, CDR1 KGHSH and CDR2 LQKENI. CDR3 bases: TGTGCCAGCTCACCCGAGGTCCAGGTCTACTACGAGCAGTACTTC. The encoded protein is CASSPEVQVYYEQYF.

The chain recombines TRBV6-6 with TRBJ2-2, with 7 bases lining up with TRBD1. Looked up from germline, CDR1 is MNHNY and CDR2 is SVGAGI (reference sequence). CDR3 length: 16 amino acids. The ends lost 8 bases at V and 2 bases at J; junction bases unmatched: 11. In DNA form, the CDR3 reads TGTGCCAGCTCGTTTTTAGGGACAGCAAACACCGGGGAGCTGTTTTTT. It translates to CASSFLGTANTGELFF.

This clonotype was counted a single time. V is TRBV4-1 and J is TRBJ1-4, with D possibly TRBD1 on 5 matching bases. CDR1 MGHRA and CDR2 YSYEKL come from the germline V gene. The CDR3 sequence is 15 residues long. V was shortened by 1 base and J by 5 bases, with 11 bases between the two germline ends. CDR3 region: CASSQVEGRNEKLFF. The DNA for the CDR3 is TGCGCCAGCAGCCAAGTGGAGGGGAGAAATGAAAAACTGTTTTTT.

The J gene is TRBJ2-2, the V gene TRBV5-1, with D perhaps TRBD1 (5 bases). This CDR3 comprises 15 residues. Germline lookup yields CDR1 SGHRS and CDR2 YFSETQ. Between the trimmed V and J ends, which lost 4 bases and 0 bases, there was a span of 10 bases. The CDR3 here is CASSRDSSNTGELFF. CDR3 coding DNA: TGCGCCAGCAGCCGAGACAGTTCGAACACCGGGGAGCTGTTTTTT.

The chain links TRBV7-2 to TRBJ2-5; a weak D match, TRBD2 (6 bases). The CDR3 covers 14 residues. The V gene's germline CDR1 is SGHTA and CDR2 FQGNSA. The V end was cut by 5 bases, the J end by 4 bases, with 14 bases between. DNA for the CDR3: TGTGCCAGCAGCGCGACTAGGTGGCGAGAGACCCAGTACTTC. This codes for CASSATRWRETQYF.

The chain combines TRBV11-3 with TRBJ2-2, with a possible D match to TRBD1 (6 bases). Germline V gene lookup returns CDR1 SGHNT and CDR2 YENEEA. The CDR3 sequence is 16 residues long. V was pared by 5 bases and J by 1 base, with 14 bases between. CDR3 DNA sequence: TGTGCCAGCAGCAGAGGGGGATATCAGAACACCGGGGAGCTGTTTTTT. Residues: CASSRGGYQNTGELFF. Based on the CDR3 plus reference TRBV11-3 and TRBJ2-2, the full variable domain is EAGVVQSPRYKIIEKKQPVAFWCNPISGHNTLYWYLQNLGQGPELLIRYENEEAVDDSQLPKDRFSAERLKGVDSTLKIQPAELGDSAVYLCASSRGGYQNTGELFFGEGSRLTVL.

V and J are TRBV6-1 and TRBJ2-7, with D unclear. Between the trimmed V and J ends, which lost 0 bases and 1 base, there was a span of 13 bases. There are 16 residues in the CDR3. The germline CDR1 and CDR2 sequences are MNHNS and SASEGT. CDR3 nucleotides: TGTGCCAGCAGTGAAGCGGCCTCAAGGAAGTCCTACGAGCAGTACTTC. It yields the protein CASSEAASRKSYEQYF.

The chain combines TRBV7-2 with TRBJ2-3, with TRBD2 matching 10 bases. This CDR3 is 16 amino acids long. V was clipped by 1 base and J by 2 bases; unmatched bases: 3. CDR1 SGHTA and CDR2 FQGNSA come from the germline V gene. DNA for the CDR3: TGTGCCAGCAGCTTAGGGAGCGGGAGGGTCACAGATACGCAGTATTTT. Amino acids: CASSLGSGRVTDTQYF.

The gene calls are TRBV5-5 and TRBJ2-1, with TRBD2 matching over 13 bases. The germline gives CDR1 SGHKS, CDR2 YYEKEE (reference sequence). V dropped 0 bases and J dropped 12; count of bases not matched to a gene: 3. The CDR3 spans 14 residues. CDR3 region: CASSLALAGGWQFF. CDR3 DNA: TGTGCCAGCAGCTTGGCACTAGCGGGGGGGTGGCAGTTCTTC. Using reference TRBV5-5 and TRBJ2-1 for the parts outside the CDR3, the full variable domain is DAGVTQSPTHLIKTRGQQVTLRCSPISGHKSVSWYQQVLGQGPQFIFQYYEKEERGRGNFPDRFSARQFPNYSSELNVNALLLGDSALYLCASSLALAGGWQFFGPGTRLTVL.

The V call is TRBV9, the J call TRBJ2-7; D ambiguous. This CDR3 has 13 amino acids. Trimming stripped 0 bases from V and 3 bases from J, with 7 bases between. Germline V CDR1 and CDR2: SGDLS, YYNGEE. CDR3 in amino acids: CASSVGHLYEQYF. CDR3 bases: TGTGCCAGCAGCGTAGGGCACCTCTACGAGCAGTACTTC.

This clonotype was counted between two and nine times. The V and J genes are TRBV14 and TRBJ1-1; no clear D gene. The CDR3 totals 15 residues. V lost 3 bases and J lost 1, with 12 bases in between. Germline V gene lookup returns CDR1 SGHDN and CDR2 FVKESK. CDR3 DNA sequence: TGTGCCAGCAGCCAGCAACCAGTAAGGAACACTGAAGCTTTCTTT. As protein: CASSQQPVRNTEAFF.

This clonotype was observed a few times. This chain joins TRBV2 and TRBJ1-1; TRBD1 matches at 7 bases. The CDR3 is made up of 14 amino acids. The V gene's germline CDR1 is SNHLY and CDR2 FYNNEI. The V and J ends lost 4 bases and 3 bases, in that order; junction bases with no gene match: 5. As DNA, the CDR3 is TGTGCCAGCAGTGTACAGGGGCGGGACACTGAAGCTTTCTTT. Encoded protein: CASSVQGRDTEAFF.